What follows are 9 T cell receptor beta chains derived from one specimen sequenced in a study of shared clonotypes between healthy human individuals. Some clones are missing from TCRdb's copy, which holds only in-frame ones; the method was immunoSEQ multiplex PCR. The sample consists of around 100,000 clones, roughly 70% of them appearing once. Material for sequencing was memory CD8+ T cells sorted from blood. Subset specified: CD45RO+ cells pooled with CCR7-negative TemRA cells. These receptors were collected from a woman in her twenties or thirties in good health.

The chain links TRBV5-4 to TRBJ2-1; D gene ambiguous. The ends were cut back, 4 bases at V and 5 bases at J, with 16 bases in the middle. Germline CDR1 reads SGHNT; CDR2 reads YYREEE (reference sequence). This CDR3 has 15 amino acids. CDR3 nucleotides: TGTGCCAGCAGCGACCCATCAGCCGCGGACAATGAGCAGTTCTTC. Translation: CASSDPSAADNEQFF.

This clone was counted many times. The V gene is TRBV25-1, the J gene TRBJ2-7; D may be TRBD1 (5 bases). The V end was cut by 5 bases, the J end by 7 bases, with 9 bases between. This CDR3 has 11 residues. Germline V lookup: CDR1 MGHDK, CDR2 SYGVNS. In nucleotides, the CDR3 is TGTGCCAGCAGTAACCACAGGGAGCAGTACTTC. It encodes CASSNHREQYF.

CDR3 sequence reads: CSATGAGEQYF. CDR3 nucleotide sequence: TGCAGTGCCACCGGGGCGGGCGAGCAGTACTTC. The chain combines TRBV20-1 with TRBJ2-7, with D possibly called TRBD1 or TRBD2 (5 bases each). Trimming cost V 6 bases and J 6 bases, with 12 bases left between them. The CDR3 covers 11 residues. Germline CDR1 and CDR2: DFQATT and SNEGSKA (reference sequence).

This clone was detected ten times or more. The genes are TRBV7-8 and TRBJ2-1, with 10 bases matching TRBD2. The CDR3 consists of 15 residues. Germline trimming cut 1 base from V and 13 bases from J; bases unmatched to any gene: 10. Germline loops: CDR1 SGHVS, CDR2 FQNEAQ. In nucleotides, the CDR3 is TGTGCCAGCAGCTTAGAGCGAGCGGGAGGGCAAAGACAGTTCTTC. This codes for CASSLERAGGQRQFF.

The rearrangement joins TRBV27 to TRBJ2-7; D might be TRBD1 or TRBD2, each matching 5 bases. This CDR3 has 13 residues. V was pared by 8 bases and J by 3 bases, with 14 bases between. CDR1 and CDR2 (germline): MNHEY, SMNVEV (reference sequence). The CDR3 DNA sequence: TGTGCCAGCGGCATCGGGACGCTCTACGAGCAGTACTTC. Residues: CASGIGTLYEQYF.

CDR3 bases: TGTGCCAGCAGCTCTCGGTGGAACACCGGGGAGCTGTTTTTT. This encodes CASSSRWNTGELFF. This chain uses TRBV27 with TRBJ2-2; D ambiguous. The CDR3 spans 14 residues. The V and J ends lost 6 bases and 1 base respectively, with 9 bases between them. Germline CDR1 is MNHEY and CDR2 is SMNVEV (reference sequence).

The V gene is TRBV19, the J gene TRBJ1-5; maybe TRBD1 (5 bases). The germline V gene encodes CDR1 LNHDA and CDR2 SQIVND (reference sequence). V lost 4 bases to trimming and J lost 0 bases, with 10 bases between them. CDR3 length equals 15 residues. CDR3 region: CASSTTEISNQPQHF. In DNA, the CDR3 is TGTGCCAGTAGTACGACAGAAATTAGCAATCAGCCCCAGCATTTT.

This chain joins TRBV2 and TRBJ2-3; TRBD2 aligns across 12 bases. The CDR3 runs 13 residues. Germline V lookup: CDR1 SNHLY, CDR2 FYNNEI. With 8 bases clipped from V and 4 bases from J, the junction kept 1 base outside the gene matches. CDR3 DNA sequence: TGTGCCAGCCTAGCGGGAGGGTCAGATACGCAGTATTTT. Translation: CASLAGGSDTQYF.

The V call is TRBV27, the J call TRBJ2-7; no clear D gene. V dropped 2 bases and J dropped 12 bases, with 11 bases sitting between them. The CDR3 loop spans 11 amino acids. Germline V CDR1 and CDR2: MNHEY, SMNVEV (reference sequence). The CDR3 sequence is CASSLGREWYF. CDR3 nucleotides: TGTGCCAGCAGTTTAGGACGTGAGTGGTACTTC.